This T cell receptor (beta chain) was found in a study of shared clonotypes between healthy human individuals. General observations from the study: Generation probabilities were higher for clonotypes shared across all four sorted-subset donors than for unshared ones. For sorted subsets, rarefaction showed incomplete sequencing despite large depth. What naive subsets generally showed was a larger estimated richness than memory subsets showed.

The naive CD8 population came from CD45RO-negative cells selected for CCR7, without terminally differentiated effector memory CD45RA+ cells. All donors were Caucasian adults living in Nashville, Tennessee. This clone was observed a single time. Its antigen is still unknown. Using immunoSEQ multiplex PCR, the repertoire was profiled, and TCRdb retains in-frame clones only, with some absent. The sample holds about 2,200,000 clones, approximately 94% seen once. Germline V gene sequence: CDR1 MDHEN, CDR2 SYDVKM. Trimming removed 6 bases from V and 0 bases from J, with 9 bases in between. This CDR3 spans 13 amino acids.

The rearrangement uses TRBV28 and TRBJ2-7, with D maybe TRBD2 (5 bases). What was sequenced was naive CD8+ T cells from PBMCs. The sequence came from a man aged 18 to 30 in good health. Some clones in this sample may be carry-over from other donors' samples. DNA of the CDR3: TGTGCCAGCAGAGAGGGCCTCTCCTACGAGCAGTACTTC. This codes for CASREGLSYEQYF.